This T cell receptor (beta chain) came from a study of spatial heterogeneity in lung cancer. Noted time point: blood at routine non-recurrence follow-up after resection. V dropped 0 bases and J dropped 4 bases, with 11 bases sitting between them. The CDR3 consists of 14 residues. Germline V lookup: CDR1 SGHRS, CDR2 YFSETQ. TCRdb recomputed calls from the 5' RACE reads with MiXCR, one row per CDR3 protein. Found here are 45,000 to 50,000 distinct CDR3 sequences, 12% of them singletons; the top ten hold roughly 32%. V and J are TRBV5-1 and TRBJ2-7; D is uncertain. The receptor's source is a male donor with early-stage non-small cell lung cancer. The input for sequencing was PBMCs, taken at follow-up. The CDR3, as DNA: TGCGCCAGCAGCTTGGAGGCACCCATGTACGAGCAGTACTTC. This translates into CASSLEAPMYEQYF.